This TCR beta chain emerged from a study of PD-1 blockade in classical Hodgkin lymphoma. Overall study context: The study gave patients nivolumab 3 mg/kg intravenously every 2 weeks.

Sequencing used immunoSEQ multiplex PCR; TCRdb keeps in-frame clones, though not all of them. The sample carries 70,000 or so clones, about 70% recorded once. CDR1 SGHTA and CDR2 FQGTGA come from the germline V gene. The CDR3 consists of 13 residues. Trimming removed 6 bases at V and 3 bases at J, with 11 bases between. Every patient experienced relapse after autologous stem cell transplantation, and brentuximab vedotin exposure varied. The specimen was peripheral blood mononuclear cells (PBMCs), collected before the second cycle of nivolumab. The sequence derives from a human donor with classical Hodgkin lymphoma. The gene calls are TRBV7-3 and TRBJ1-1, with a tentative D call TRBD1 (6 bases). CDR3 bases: TGTGCCAGCAGTTACAGGGAATACACTGAAGCTTTCTTT. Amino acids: CASSYREYTEAFF.